These 17 T cell receptor beta chains were sequenced from one sample in a study of Ad26.COV2.S vaccination and SARS-CoV-2 variants. Treatment in this sample: about 20 received Ad26.COV2.S at low or high dose, single or two shots; 5 received placebo; per-sample allocation not given. All samples were drawn on day 63, counting from the first vaccine or placebo injection. Using immunoSEQ multiplex PCR, the repertoire was profiled, and TCRdb retains in-frame clones only, with some absent. The sample gives around 340,000 clones, approximately 90% of which show up once; around 5.3% is in the top ten. The sample was peripheral blood, taken in a trial of Ad26.COV2.S vaccine versus placebo. These receptors came from a person between 18 and 65 years old who received the Ad26.COV2.S COVID-19 vaccine or a placebo.

This chain joins TRBV5-1 and TRBJ2-6; D gene ambiguous. V lost 4 bases and J 0 bases, leaving 8 bases between the germline ends. The CDR3 runs 15 residues. Germline assignment: CDR1 SGHRS and CDR2 YFSETQ. CDR3 sequence reads: CASSSPTSGANVLTF. As DNA, the CDR3 is TGCGCCAGCAGCAGCCCTACCTCTGGGGCCAACGTCCTGACTTTC.

J is TRBJ1-4 and V is TRBV2; possibly TRBD1 for D (5 bases). Trimming removed 6 bases from V and 3 bases from J, with 11 bases in between. Germline CDR1 and CDR2: SNHLY and FYNNEI. The CDR3 spans 14 residues. CDR3 in DNA: TGTGCCAGCAGCGGGGGGACTGCTAATGAAAAACTGTTTTTT. Residues: CASSGGTANEKLFF.

The rearrangement uses TRBV7-6 and TRBJ2-5; D is possibly TRBD2 (6 bases). CDR1 and CDR2 from the germline V gene are SGHVS and FNYEAQ. CDR3 size: 16 residues. The V and J ends lost 3 bases and 3 bases respectively, with 17 bases between them. The CDR3 nucleotides read TGTGCCAGCAGCTTGGGGACTTACCTCCTGAAAGAGACCCAGTACTTC. It yields the protein CASSLGTYLLKETQYF.

The genes are TRBV3-1 (or the pseudogene TRBV3-2) and TRBJ2-1; 11 positions match TRBD2. Per the germline V gene, CDR1 is LGHDT and CDR2 is YNNKEL (reference sequence). This CDR3 spans 17 amino acids. Losses at the gene ends were 1 base for V and 4 bases for J; bases not matched to a gene: 6. The CDR3 loop reads CASSQGTSGLKYNEQFF. As DNA, the CDR3 is TGTGCCAGCAGCCAAGGGACTAGCGGGCTTAAATACAATGAGCAGTTCTTC.

The chain is built from TRBV11-2 and TRBJ1-1; D uncertain. The CDR3 has 12 residues. Trimming stripped 3 bases from V and 4 bases from J, with 6 bases between. Germline lookup yields CDR1 SGHAT and CDR2 FQNNGV. The CDR3 DNA reads TGTGCCAGCAGCTTCCGGAGCACTGAAGCTTTCTTT. Translation gives CASSFRSTEAFF.

As for this clone: A read error likely explains this, since a far larger clone differs by one base. CDR3 DNA: TGTGCCAGCAGCTTAGGGCTAGCGGGAGTCTACGAGCAGTACTTC. Its translation is CASSLGLAGVYEQYF. The chain uses TRBV11-2 and TRBJ2-7; 10 bases align to TRBD2. The CDR3 consists of 15 residues. The J segment lost 3 bases and the V segment lost 1 base, leaving 3 bases of the junction unmatched. The germline gives CDR1 SGHAT, CDR2 FQNNGV.

This clone was counted only a few times. This sequence joins TRBV19 and TRBJ2-2; 9 nucleotides line up with TRBD2. In germline, CDR1 is LNHDA, CDR2 SQIVND (reference sequence). There are 17 residues in the CDR3. Trimming cost V 4 bases and J 1 base; bases outside gene matches: 7. The CDR3, as DNA: TGTGCCAGTAGTACCCACCGGACTAGCGTGAACACCGGGGAGCTGTTTTTT. Encoded protein: CASSTHRTSVNTGELFF.

The CDR3, as DNA: TGTGCCAGTAGTCAGGCACGGAACTATGGCTACACCTTC. This translates into CASSQARNYGYTF. V and J are TRBV19 and TRBJ1-2, with no clear D. The ends were cut back, 5 bases at V and 2 bases at J, with 9 bases in the middle. CDR3 length: 13 residues. Germline CDR1 LNHDA, CDR2 SQIVND (reference sequence).

For the CDR3, the DNA is TGTGCCAGCAGCTTAGCGGGAGGGGGGGAAACTGAAGCTTTCTTT. Protein product: CASSLAGGGETEAFF. The rearrangement joins TRBV7-9 to TRBJ1-1; D may be TRBD1 (6 bases). The CDR3 covers 15 residues. Trimming removed 0 bases from V and 5 bases from J, with 13 bases in between. CDR1 and CDR2 from the germline V gene are SEHNR and FQNEAQ (reference sequence).

The V gene is TRBV6-5, the J gene TRBJ2-3; a weak D match, TRBD2 (5 bases). Germline CDR1 MNHEY, CDR2 SVGAGI. Trimming pared 0 bases from V and 3 bases from J, leaving 13 bases between. This CDR3 is 16 amino acids long. Here the CDR3 DNA reads TGTGCCAGCAGTTACTCCAAGACGGGATTAACAGATACGCAGTATTTT. Amino acid sequence: CASSYSKTGLTDTQYF.

This chain links TRBV24-1 with TRBJ2-5, with D perhaps given as TRBD1 or TRBD2 (5 bases each). CDR3 size: 13 residues. Germline V gene data show CDR1 as KGHDR and CDR2 as SFDVKD. Trimming shortened V by 4 bases and J by 5 bases, and 10 bases separated the two germline ends. CDR3 region: CATSEPRDETQYF. CDR3 nucleotide sequence: TGTGCCACCAGTGAACCCAGGGACGAGACCCAGTACTTC.

CDR3: CASSLSPLNEQYF. In DNA, the CDR3 is TGTGCCAGCAGTTTATCCCCTTTGAACGAGCAGTACTTC. The chain links TRBV27 to TRBJ2-7; D unclear. Trimming stripped 0 bases from V and 5 bases from J, with 8 bases between. Germline values: CDR1 MNHEY, CDR2 SMNVEV (reference sequence). The CDR3 length is 13 residues.

The genes are TRBV2 and TRBJ2-7, with 7 bases identical to TRBD2. V gave up 8 bases and J gave up 4 bases; unmatched junction bases: 8. The CDR3 loop spans 13 amino acids. Germline V CDR1 and CDR2: SNHLY, FYNNEI. Here the CDR3 reads CASDPQGLYEQYF. The CDR3 coding sequence is TGTGCCAGCGACCCCCAGGGACTATACGAGCAGTACTTC.

V usage is TRBV7-8 and J usage is TRBJ2-1, with 11 bases matching TRBD2. The CDR3 covers 15 residues. The germline CDR1 and CDR2 sequences are SGHVS and FQNEAQ. The V gene end was trimmed by 5 bases and the J gene end by 4 bases; junction bases not matched to a gene: 4. In nucleotides, the CDR3 is TGTGCCAGCAGCCCGACTAGCGGGAAATACAATGAGCAGTTCTTC. Translated: CASSPTSGKYNEQFF.

The genes are TRBV6-2 or TRBV6-3 and TRBJ1-5; maybe TRBD1 (5 bases). This CDR3 region has 12 residues. The germline V gene has CDR1 MNHEY and CDR2 SVGEGT. Trimming cost V 5 bases and J 4 bases, with 6 bases left between them. The CDR3 is CASSGGNQPQHF. CDR3 DNA sequence: TGTGCCAGCAGTGGGGGGAATCAGCCCCAGCATTTT.

The chain has TRBV7-6 and TRBJ2-1; 11 bases line up with TRBD1. With V trimmed by 3 bases and J by 6 bases, 4 bases remained unmatched. CDR1 is SGHVS, CDR2 FNYEAQ, per germline. This CDR3 is 15 amino acids long. The CDR3 protein is CASSFGTGGINEQFF. CDR3 nucleotides: TGTGCCAGCAGCTTCGGGACAGGGGGGATCAATGAGCAGTTCTTC.

V gene TRBV19 combines with J gene TRBJ2-1; no clear D. The CDR3 contains 13 residues. Trimming took 5 bases from V and 4 from J, leaving 9 bases between them. Germline loops: CDR1 LNHDA, CDR2 SQIVND (reference sequence). As DNA, the CDR3 is TGTGCCAGTAGTGGGTACCGTTACAATGAGCAGTTCTTC. Translation: CASSGYRYNEQFF.